The rows below give T cell receptor beta chains drawn from one sample of a study of T cell responses to AZD1222 COVID-19 vaccine. Assay: immunoSEQ multiplex PCR; the TCRdb copy retains only in-frame clones and omits some. The profile shows about 140,000 clones, around 90% of them singletons. This specimen was peripheral blood, taken on day 0 of AZD1222 vaccination. All receptors derive from an adult in good health. Both conserved end residues are part of each CDR3. Fields, in order: J gene, D gene, V gene, CDR3 protein. D genes are given only for firm matches.

>TRBJ1-5|.|TRBV18
CASSQQGNSNQPQHF
>TRBJ1-1|.|TRBV19
CASVGWNTEAFF
>TRBJ2-1|.|TRBV24-1
CATGRQQNEQFF
>TRBJ2-7|TRBD1|TRBV29-1
CSVVKLPRDSPYEQYF
>TRBJ1-1|.|TRBV6-5
CASSYGPEAFF
>TRBJ2-3|TRBD2|TRBV7-2
CASSLGTSGGGMMGTQYF
>TRBJ1-3|TRBD1|TRBV5-1
CASSPTDRVVGNTIYF
>TRBJ1-2|.|TRBV4-1
CASSLSGAGNYGYTF
>TRBJ1-2|.|TRBV29-1
CSVEDHGGRETF
>TRBJ2-6|.|TRBV10-3
CASRLTLGANVLTF
>TRBJ1-1|.|TRBV25-1
CASSEYFGRTEAFF
>TRBJ1-5|.|TRBV4-1
CASTTTPGEANQPQHF
>TRBJ1-1|.|TRBV4-2
CASSQVGGSGTEAFF
>TRBJ2-7|.|TRBV14
CASSLGYRSYEQYF
>TRBJ2-7|TRBD2|TRBV4-2
CASSAGLAGVYEQYF
>TRBJ1-1|TRBD1|TRBV7-9
CASSKRQGLNTEAFF
>TRBJ1-6|.|TRBV6-1
CASSEGFPYNSPLHF
>TRBJ1-3|.|TRBV28
CASTSGLLGGNTIYF
>TRBJ2-7|TRBD2|TRBV7-2
CASSLLASGAPYEQYF
>TRBJ1-6|.|TRBV19
CASSKQGRLLGNSPLHF
>TRBJ1-3|.|TRBV7-9
CASSSDPRNFGNTIYF
>TRBJ2-3|.|TRBV12-5
CASGSPSATSTDTQYF
>TRBJ2-4|.|TRBV6-1
CASSDRGRTTKNIQYF
>TRBJ2-7|TRBD1|TRBV24-1
CATSDLRTGSYEQYF
>TRBJ1-5|.|TRBV7-2
CASSLEGGSNQPQHF
>TRBJ2-7|.|TRBV9
CASSVGAEASYEQYF
>TRBJ2-3|TRBD1|TRBV19
CASIGTGSTDTQYF
>TRBJ1-4|.|TRBV10-3
CAISDFEGQANEKLFF
>TRBJ1-6|TRBD1|TRBV28
CASRLRRTGLSYNSPLHF
>TRBJ2-5|TRBD1|TRBV25-1
CASRKGAAETQYF
>TRBJ2-5|.|TRBV11-2
CASSLGSFRETQYF
>TRBJ2-2|TRBD1|TRBV6-5
CASRDRERTGELFF
>TRBJ1-1|.|TRBV14
CASSQDLGDTEAFF
>TRBJ2-5|TRBD1|TRBV7-8
CASSYRPGQGQETQYF
>TRBJ1-1|.|TRBV28
CASSLGGANPGAFF
>TRBJ2-1|.|TRBV19
CATTRLAGGHEQFF
>TRBJ2-1|.|TRBV7-2
CASSLYLVGEQFF
>TRBJ1-2|.|TRBV5-1
CASSLGGPSYGYTF
>TRBJ1-3|.|TRBV18
CASSPPQVSGNTIYF
>TRBJ2-5|.|TRBV7-6
CASSEQGAGETQYF
>TRBJ1-1|.|TRBV6-5
CASSRRSSGYTEAFF
>TRBJ2-1|.|TRBV7-9
CASSLTQNEQFF
>TRBJ1-4|TRBD1|TRBV2
CASSQTGPNEKLFF
>TRBJ1-2|.|TRBV27
CASSSTGLFYGYTF
>TRBJ2-7|.|TRBV24-1
CATSDSWSSYEQYF
>TRBJ1-5|.|TRBV2
CASRARQVNQPQHF
>TRBJ2-7|TRBD1|TRBV5-8
CASSLGTGKGGEQYF
>TRBJ2-2|.|TRBV28
CASKVDGELFF
>TRBJ2-7|TRBD1|TRBV6-5
CASSPYRGTYEQYF
>TRBJ1-6|.|TRBV6-5
CASTPLALKGSPLHF
>TRBJ1-4|.|TRBV24-1
CATSAWGEDEKLFF